Each of the 30 T cell receptor beta chains below was sequenced from the same sample in a study of a mutant IDH1 vaccine in newly diagnosed glioma (dated by TCRdb to the early 2020s). Libraries were built with the immunoSEQ multiplex PCR assay. The immuneACCESS repertoire file appears here via TCRdb, limited to in-frame rearrangements. These files lack a portion of the clones; in checked studies, under half of the deficit traces to unresolved V genes, and the cause of the others is not known. The sample data list around 78,000 clones, and roughly 90% of these were observed just once. The ten biggest clones cover just over 0.55% of the sample. Explained via the paper, the time point label denotes: week 5, during vaccination. A 20-mer mutant IDH1 peptide at 300 micrograms in Montanide made up each vaccine dose, which was injected subcutaneously together with topical imiquimod. These receptors have no known antigen.

The sample in question was PBMCs, obtained from a glioma patient whose treatment included an IDH1 peptide vaccine. Every receptor here comes from a woman aged 45-59 years with glioma.

The chain has TRBV28 and TRBJ2-7; perhaps TRBD1 as D (5 bases). Germline assignment: CDR1 MDHEN and CDR2 SYDVKM. The CDR3 has 12 residues. V dropped 3 bases and J dropped 3 bases, with 6 bases sitting between them. This chain's CDR3 is CASSLGHYEQYF. The CDR3 bases are TGTGCCAGCAGTTTGGGGCACTACGAGCAGTACTTC. Variable domain in full (rest from reference TRBV28 and TRBJ2-7): DVKVTQSSRYLVKRTGEKVFLECVQDMDHENMFWYRQDPGLGLRLIYFSYDVKMKEKGDIPEGYSVSREKKERFSLILESASTNQTSMYLCASSLGHYEQYFGPGTRLTVT.

V usage is TRBV6-5 and J usage is TRBJ2-1; 7 positions match TRBD2. The V gene end was trimmed by 2 bases and the J gene end by 0 bases; junction bases not matched to a gene: 1. This CDR3 has 15 amino acids. CDR1 MNHEY and CDR2 SVGAGI come from the germline V gene. CDR3 region: CASSYRDYSYNEQFF. The DNA for the CDR3 is TGTGCCAGCAGTTACAGGGACTACTCCTACAATGAGCAGTTCTTC.

The chain has TRBV7-2 and TRBJ1-6; possible D gene TRBD1, 6 bases. Germline V CDR1 and CDR2: SGHTA, FQGNSA. The CDR3 spans 13 residues. V lost 4 bases and J 8 bases, leaving 9 bases between the germline ends. Written as DNA, the CDR3 is TGTGCCAGCAGCTCAGGGGTGGATTCACCCCTCCACTTT. It translates to CASSSGVDSPLHF.

The chain couples TRBV7-9 to TRBJ2-5, with 7 nucleotides matching TRBD1. The V gene's germline CDR1 is SEHNR and CDR2 FQNEAQ (reference sequence). The CDR3 runs to 14 residues. V gave up 5 bases and J gave up 4 bases; unmatched junction bases: 7. DNA for the CDR3: TGTGCCAGCAGCGGGACAAAGGGGGCAGAGACCCAGTACTTC. As protein: CASSGTKGAETQYF.

V usage is TRBV6-1 and J usage is TRBJ1-4, with D possibly being TRBD1 (5 bases). The V and J ends lost 6 bases and 7 bases respectively, with 18 bases between them. The V gene's germline CDR1 is MNHNS and CDR2 SASEGT. This CDR3 is built from 15 residues. The CDR3 loop reads CASSRGATGGEKLFF. The CDR3 DNA is TGTGCCAGCAGCCGAGGTGCGACCGGGGGTGAAAAACTGTTTTTT.

The chain couples TRBV7-9 to TRBJ2-1, with 8 bases lining up with TRBD1. The CDR3 runs to 13 residues. V was pared by 4 bases and J by 6 bases, with 2 bases of the junction left unmatched. Per the germline V gene, CDR1 is SEHNR and CDR2 is FQNEAQ (reference sequence). The CDR3 sequence: CASSSDRVNEQFF. The DNA of the CDR3 is TGTGCCAGCAGCTCGGACAGGGTCAATGAGCAGTTCTTC.

The chain combines TRBV4-1 with TRBJ2-1; 8 bases map to TRBD2. V dropped 4 bases and J dropped 6; count of bases not matched to a gene: 11. The CDR3 totals 16 residues. Germline lookup yields CDR1 MGHRA and CDR2 YSYEKL. The CDR3 sequence: CASSRPGTREGNEQFF. The CDR3 coding sequence is TGCGCCAGCAGCCGCCCCGGGACTAGGGAGGGCAATGAGCAGTTCTTC.

This sequence joins TRBV27 and TRBJ2-1, with TRBD2 identical over 8 bases. Germline values: CDR1 MNHEY, CDR2 SMNVEV (reference sequence). The trim removed 5 bases at V and 3 bases at J, leaving 12 bases unmatched. This CDR3 has 17 amino acids. The CDR3 is CASSLPVTGGLYNEQFF. In DNA, the CDR3 is TGTGCCAGCAGTCTCCCTGTGACGGGAGGGCTCTACAATGAGCAGTTCTTC.

V usage is TRBV28 and J usage is TRBJ1-4; D unclear. The CDR3 contains 14 residues. Deletions cut 5 bases from V and 3 bases from J, with 10 bases between. Germline V CDR1 and CDR2: MDHEN, SYDVKM. CDR3 loop: CASSLPSPNEKLFF. DNA for the CDR3: TGTGCCAGCAGTCTACCCTCCCCTAATGAAAAACTGTTTTTT.

CDR3 amino acids: CAWASSLQSPEKLFF. Written as DNA, the CDR3 is TGTGCCTGGGCGAGCAGCCTACAATCTCCTGAAAAACTGTTTTTT. The V call is TRBV30, the J call TRBJ1-4, with D unclear. Germline V gene data show CDR1 as GTSNPN and CDR2 as SVGIG (reference sequence). Between the trimmed V and J ends, which lost 5 bases and 7 bases, there was a span of 20 bases. The CDR3 is 15 residues long.

The J gene is TRBJ2-2, the V gene TRBV21-1. TRBV21-1 has pseudogene status. The CDR3 sequence is 16 residues long. CDR3 residues: CASSKEGRSRPGELFF. The CDR3 DNA reads as TGTGCCAGCAGCAAGGAAGGCCGCAGTAGACCCGGGGAGCTGTTTTTT.

V gene TRBV4-1 combines with J gene TRBJ2-4, with D maybe TRBD1 (9 bases). The CDR3 loop spans 20 amino acids. Per germline, CDR1 MGHRA and CDR2 YSYEKL. V was shortened by 0 bases and J by 0 bases, with 21 bases between the two germline ends. For the CDR3, the DNA is TGCGCCAGCAGCCAAGAACCGCCGGGGGGGACAGGGTTAGCCAAAAACATTCAGTACTTC. Protein sequence: CASSQEPPGGTGLAKNIQYF.

Notes on this clone: Additional DNA sequences in this sample encode the identical CDR3. The genes are TRBV7-9 and TRBJ1-2; 7 bases are shared with TRBD1. The CDR3 runs to 13 residues. V gave up 5 bases and J gave up 1 base; unmatched junction bases: 1. Germline V gene data show CDR1 as SEHNR and CDR2 as FQNEAQ (reference sequence). The CDR3 DNA sequence: TGTGCCAGCAGCCAGGGGGTTAACTATGGCTACACCTTC. Its translation is CASSQGVNYGYTF.

The gene calls are TRBV5-1 and TRBJ1-1; possible D gene TRBD1, 5 bases. This CDR3 has 12 amino acids. Per the germline V gene, CDR1 is SGHRS and CDR2 is YFSETQ. V was pared by 5 bases and J by 10 bases, with 15 bases between. For the CDR3, the DNA is TGCGCCAGCAGTCTTGGGGGGTTTTTAGCTTTCTTT. It translates to CASSLGGFLAFF. Full variable domain (remainder filled in from reference TRBV5-1 and TRBJ1-1): KAGVTQTPRYLIKTRGQQVTLSCSPISGHRSVSWYQQTPGQGLQFLFEYFSETQRNKGNFPGRFSGRQFSNSRSEMNVSTLELGDSALYLCASSLGGFLAFFGQGTRLTVV.

This clone was observed a single time. The V and J genes are TRBV2 and TRBJ2-7; no clear D gene. Germline loops: CDR1 SNHLY, CDR2 FYNNEI. The CDR3 covers 13 residues. V was cut by 3 bases and J by 3 bases, with 9 bases left in between. The DNA for the CDR3 is TGTGCCAGCAGTGAGCAGAGCGACTACGAGCAGTACTTC. It specifies CASSEQSDYEQYF.

The rearrangement joins TRBV27 to TRBJ1-5, with 10 nucleotides matching TRBD1. Germline lookup yields CDR1 MNHEY and CDR2 SMNVEV (reference sequence). CDR3 size: 14 residues. J lost 5 bases, V lost 6 bases, and 4 bases had no gene match. CDR3 bases: TGTGCCAGCAGCCAGGGACAGGGGTATCAGCCCCAGCATTTT. This sequence encodes CASSQGQGYQPQHF.

The CDR3 nucleotides read TGCGCCAGCAGCCCCTACGGACTAGCGGGAGGGTACGAGCAGTACTTC. This encodes CASSPYGLAGGYEQYF. The V call is TRBV4-1, the J call TRBJ2-7, with 15 bases that match TRBD2. Trimming removed 4 bases from V and 4 bases from J; junction bases left unmatched: 5. This CDR3 comprises 16 residues. Per the germline V gene, CDR1 is MGHRA and CDR2 is YSYEKL.

V is TRBV11-2 and J is TRBJ2-3; tentatively, D is TRBD1 or TRBD2 (5 bases each). The CDR3 covers 15 residues. The V and J ends lost 7 bases and 5 bases respectively, with 19 bases between them. Germline lookup yields CDR1 SGHAT and CDR2 FQNNGV. This CDR3 is CASTFEGRAQDTQYF. CDR3 DNA sequence: TGTGCCAGCACCTTCGAGGGGCGGGCCCAAGATACGCAGTATTTT.

The chain links TRBV15 to TRBJ2-5, with 7 bases identical to TRBD2. The CDR3 loop spans 16 amino acids. Per the germline V gene, CDR1 is LNHNV and CDR2 is YYDKDF (reference sequence). V was pared by 0 bases and J by 2 bases, with 6 bases of the junction left unmatched. CDR3: CATSREGGAGQETQYF. The CDR3 DNA is TGTGCCACCAGCAGAGAGGGGGGAGCGGGACAAGAGACCCAGTACTTC.

The rearrangement joins TRBV6-5 to TRBJ2-7; 13 nucleotides align to TRBD2. V was pared by 6 bases and J by 0 bases, with 2 bases of the junction left unmatched. Looked up from germline, CDR1 is MNHEY and CDR2 is SVGAGI. This CDR3 has 15 residues. CDR3 bases: TGTGCCAGCAGGTGGACTAGCGGGAGCTCCTACGAGCAGTACTTC. Translating gives CASRWTSGSSYEQYF.

The CDR3: CASTAPGQDHQPQHF. The DNA of the CDR3 is TGTGCCAGTACCGCCCCGGGACAGGACCATCAGCCCCAGCATTTT. The chain links TRBV19 to TRBJ1-5; 8 bases line up with TRBD1. The CDR3 covers 15 residues. V shed 7 bases and J 5 bases; nucleotides not matched to a gene: 10. CDR1 and CDR2 from the germline V gene are LNHDA and SQIVND (reference sequence).

A word on this clone: One junction end does not reproduce the germline sequence, and a read error may be involved. The V gene is TRBV7-7, the J gene TRBJ2-5; 9 bases are a match to TRBD1. Per germline, CDR1 SSHAT and CDR2 FNYEAQ (reference sequence). The CDR3 sequence is 15 residues long. The CDR3, as DNA: TGTGCTAGCAGCTGGGGACAGGGCCTGGGGGAGACCCAGTACTTC. It specifies CASSWGQGLGETQYF. Based on the CDR3 plus reference TRBV7-7 and TRBJ2-5, the full variable domain is GAGVSQSPRYKVTKRGQDVTLRCDPISSHATLYWYQQALGQGPEFLTYFNYEAQPDKSGLPSDRFSAERPEGSISTLTIQRTEQRDSAMYRCASSWGQGLGETQYFGPGTRLLVL.

The J gene is TRBJ2-3, the V gene TRBV27, with TRBD1 matching over 9 bases. J lost 1 base, V lost 2 bases, and 7 bases had no gene match. Per germline, CDR1 MNHEY and CDR2 SMNVEV (reference sequence). The CDR3 totals 17 residues. CDR3 residues: CASSLRGQGMGTDTQYF. The CDR3 DNA follows: TGTGCCAGCAGTTTAAGGGGACAGGGAATGGGCACAGATACGCAGTATTTT.

The chain recombines TRBV25-1 with TRBJ2-6; 13 bases map to TRBD2. Trimming took 4 bases from V and 1 from J; bases not matched to a gene: 4. Germline V gives CDR1 MGHDK, CDR2 SYGVNS. The CDR3 covers 18 residues. DNA for the CDR3: TGTGCCAGCAGTGGAGGGACTAGCGGGGCGTCTGGGGCCAACGTCCTGACTTTC. Protein product: CASSGGTSGASGANVLTF.

In its sample, this clone was seen once. V is TRBV7-9 and J is TRBJ1-1; D may be TRBD1 (6 bases). Trimming pared 4 bases from V and 4 bases from J, leaving 19 bases between. Germline V lookup: CDR1 SEHNR, CDR2 FQNEAQ (reference sequence). There are 16 residues in the CDR3. This CDR3 reads CASSYGTPVLSTEAFF. The CDR3 nucleotides read TGTGCCAGCAGCTACGGGACACCGGTATTGAGCACTGAAGCTTTCTTT.

In its sample, this clone was seen once. This chain uses TRBV7-8 with TRBJ2-4; 10 bases are shared with TRBD1. The trim removed 6 bases at V and 8 bases at J, leaving 4 bases unmatched. The CDR3 has 13 amino acids. Germline V gene data show CDR1 as SGHVS and CDR2 as FQNEAQ. DNA for the CDR3: TGTGCCAGCAGGGACAGGGGGAGCCACATTCAGTACTTC. Translation gives CASRDRGSHIQYF. Combining the CDR3 with reference TRBV7-8 and TRBJ2-4 gives the whole variable domain GAGVSQSPRYKVAKRGQDVALRCDPISGHVSLFWYQQALGQGPEFLTYFQNEAQLDKSGLPSDRFFAERPEGSVSTLKIQRTQQEDSAVYLCASRDRGSHIQYFGAGTRLSVL.

The CDR3 nucleotides are TGTGCCAGCAGCTTCGGGAGTAGCAATCAGCCCCAGCATTTT. Translated, it gives CASSFGSSNQPQHF. J is TRBJ1-5 and V is TRBV5-8, with D unclear. The V gene's germline CDR1 is SGHTS and CDR2 YDEGEE. CDR3 length: 14 amino acids. V shed 2 bases and J shed 0 bases, with 6 bases lying between them. Variable domain in full (rest from reference TRBV5-8 and TRBJ1-5): EAGVTQSPTHLIKTRGQQATLRCSPISGHTSVYWYQQALGLGLQFLLWYDEGEERNRGNFPPRFSGRQFPNYSSELNVNALELEDSALYLCASSFGSSNQPQHFGDGTRLSIL.

The chain recombines TRBV2 with TRBJ1-2, with D perhaps TRBD1 (6 bases). Germline V gives CDR1 SNHLY, CDR2 FYNNEI. Trimming removed 6 bases from V and 4 bases from J, with 24 bases in between. This CDR3 region has 17 residues. The CDR3 DNA reads TGTGCCAGCAGGACACCACCTAGAAGGGGGAGCCCCTATGGCTACACCTTC. Amino acids: CASRTPPRRGSPYGYTF.

This sequence joins TRBV19 and TRBJ2-6; possible D gene TRBD1, 5 bases. The CDR3 extends over 15 amino acids. Germline V gene sequence: CDR1 LNHDA, CDR2 SQIVND (reference sequence). Between the trimmed V and J ends, which lost 8 bases and 0 bases, there was a span of 11 bases. CDR3 in amino acids: CASQGIASGANVLTF. The CDR3, as DNA: TGTGCCAGTCAGGGTATTGCCTCTGGGGCCAACGTCCTGACTTTC.

This clone appeared a single time. The chain is built from TRBV2 and TRBJ2-3; 8 bases are a match to TRBD2. The CDR3 has 14 residues. J gave up 5 bases and V 5 bases, and 6 bases lay outside the gene matches. Per the germline V gene, CDR1 is SNHLY and CDR2 is FYNNEI. The CDR3 nucleotides read TGTGCCAGCAGTCCCGGACTAGCTGGAGATACGCAGTATTTT. Protein sequence: CASSPGLAGDTQYF. Together with reference TRBV2 and TRBJ2-3, the CDR3 gives the full variable domain: EPEVTQTPSHQVTQMGQEVILRCVPISNHLYFYWYRQILGQKVEFLVSFYNNEISEKSEIFDDQFSVERPDGSNFTLKIRSTKLEDSAMYFCASSPGLAGDTQYFGPGTRLTVL.